A selection of T cell receptor beta chains follows, all from one sample in a study of glioma-infiltrating T cells. One entry per CDR3 protein results from TCRdb running MiXCR on the multiplex PCR reads. The repertoire holds about 410,000 distinct CDR3 sequences, 35% to 45% seen once, with around 12% in the top ten. The sequencing input was glioma tissue, nonneoplastic brain tissue, or PBMCs (not recorded which). These receptors originate from a human donor with low-grade glioma or glioblastoma, undergoing nonglioma brain surgery, or in good health (not recorded which). Both conserved end residues are part of each CDR3. A D gene is named only where the DNA matches it firmly. Size values are once, few and many counts, or a class for expanded clones, and some rows have none.

d_call: TRBD1
clone_size: few
j_call: TRBJ1-2
v_call: TRBV2
cdr3_nt: TGTGCCAGCAGTTACGACAGGGGAAGGAACTATGGCTACACCTTC
cdr3_aa: CASSYDRGRNYGYTF

d_call: .
clone_size: .
j_call: TRBJ2-7
v_call: TRBV27
cdr3_nt: TGTGCCAGCAGTTACATGGGCTCCTACGAGCAGTACTTC
cdr3_aa: CASSYMGSYEQYF

d_call: .
clone_size: .
j_call: TRBJ1-2
v_call: TRBV20-1
cdr3_nt: TGCAGTGGCCAGGGAGACTATGGCTACACCTTC
cdr3_aa: CSGQGDYGYTF

d_call: .
clone_size: .
j_call: TRBJ2-2
v_call: TRBV6-5
cdr3_nt: TGTGCCACTACACCATCGAACACCGGGGAGCTGTTTTTT
cdr3_aa: CATTPSNTGELFF

d_call: .
clone_size: few
j_call: TRBJ2-1
v_call: TRBV20-1
cdr3_nt: TGCAGTGCTAGCGCCGGGCCTTTAGCCTACAATGAGCAGTTCTTC
cdr3_aa: CSASAGPLAYNEQFF

d_call: .
clone_size: many
j_call: TRBJ1-2
v_call: TRBV6-2/TRBV6-3
cdr3_nt: TGTGCCAGCAGTTGGACCCGTTTAATGGGCTACACCTTC
cdr3_aa: CASSWTRLMGYTF

d_call: .
clone_size: many
j_call: TRBJ2-7
v_call: TRBV6-2/TRBV6-3
cdr3_nt: TGTGCCAGCAGCCGGGACCTTGGCTACGAGCAGTACTTC
cdr3_aa: CASSRDLGYEQYF

d_call: .
clone_size: many
j_call: TRBJ1-2
v_call: TRBV6-1
cdr3_nt: TGTGCCAGCAGAGGGACGGCTAACTATGGCTACACCTTC
cdr3_aa: CASRGTANYGYTF

d_call: .
clone_size: .
j_call: TRBJ1-6
v_call: TRBV4-2
cdr3_nt: TGTGCCAGCAGCCAAGACAGGTCCAGCTATTCACCCCTCCACTTT
cdr3_aa: CASSQDRSSYSPLHF

d_call: .
clone_size: few
j_call: TRBJ2-3
v_call: TRBV4-3
cdr3_nt: TGCGCCAGCAGCCAAGGGGCCGTAGGCGCAGATACGCAGTATTTT
cdr3_aa: CASSQGAVGADTQYF

d_call: TRBD2
clone_size: many
j_call: TRBJ2-1
v_call: TRBV6-2/TRBV6-3
cdr3_nt: TGTGCCAGCCTTCCTAGCGGGGCCCACAATGAGCAGTTCTTC
cdr3_aa: CASLPSGAHNEQFF

d_call: .
clone_size: few
j_call: TRBJ1-2
v_call: TRBV20-1
cdr3_nt: TGCAGTGCTGGAGGCGACAGCTCCTATGGCTACACCTTC
cdr3_aa: CSAGGDSSYGYTF

d_call: .
clone_size: many
j_call: TRBJ2-3
v_call: TRBV28
cdr3_nt: TGTGCCAGCAGTTCCATCAGGGCAGATACGCAGTATTTT
cdr3_aa: CASSSIRADTQYF

d_call: TRBD1
clone_size: many
j_call: TRBJ1-5
v_call: TRBV20-1
cdr3_nt: TGCAGTGCTCCATTGCACAGGGGGAATCAGCCCCAGCATTTT
cdr3_aa: CSAPLHRGNQPQHF

d_call: .
clone_size: .
j_call: TRBJ2-3
v_call: TRBV28
cdr3_nt: TGTGCTAGCAGTTTGGTCGGCGGGACGAGCACAGTTACGCAGTATTTT
cdr3_aa: CASSLVGGTSTVTQYF

d_call: TRBD2
clone_size: .
j_call: TRBJ2-3
v_call: TRBV4-2
cdr3_nt: TGTGCCAGTAGTACCTCTGGGACTAGCGAAGTTTGTACGCAGTATTTT
cdr3_aa: CASSTSGTSEVCTQYF

d_call: TRBD2
clone_size: .
j_call: TRBJ2-3
v_call: TRBV5-6
cdr3_nt: TGTGCCAGCAGCTTGGTCAGCGGGACCACAGATACGCAGTATTTT
cdr3_aa: CASSLVSGTTDTQYF

d_call: TRBD2
clone_size: many
j_call: TRBJ2-3
v_call: TRBV4-3
cdr3_nt: TGCGCCAGCAGCTCTAGCGGAGGCACAGATACGCAGTATTTT
cdr3_aa: CASSSSGGTDTQYF

d_call: .
clone_size: few
j_call: TRBJ2-3
v_call: TRBV7-6
cdr3_nt: TGTGCCAGCAGCTTTGAGGTCACAGATACGCAGTATTTT
cdr3_aa: CASSFEVTDTQYF

d_call: .
clone_size: few
j_call: TRBJ2-7
v_call: TRBV7-8
cdr3_nt: TGTGCCAGCAGCTTACCAGGGATTGCCTACGAGCAGTACTTC
cdr3_aa: CASSLPGIAYEQYF

d_call: .
clone_size: .
j_call: TRBJ2-3
v_call: TRBV4-2
cdr3_nt: TGTGCCAGCAGCGCGGGGACTAGCACAGATACGCAGTATTTT
cdr3_aa: CASSAGTSTDTQYF

d_call: .
clone_size: .
j_call: TRBJ1-4
v_call: TRBV4-2
cdr3_nt: TGTGCCAGCAGCCCTCCGGGGGACCCAACTAATGAAAAACTGTTTTTT
cdr3_aa: CASSPPGDPTNEKLFF

d_call: TRBD1
clone_size: .
j_call: TRBJ1-5
v_call: TRBV27
cdr3_nt: TGTGCCAGCAGTCTGACAGGGGGCGGCAATCACCCACAGCATTTT
cdr3_aa: CASSLTGGGNHPQHF

d_call: .
clone_size: .
j_call: TRBJ1-1
v_call: TRBV7-9
cdr3_nt: TGTGCCAGCAGTTATCGACAGACTGAAGCTTTCTTT
cdr3_aa: CASSYRQTEAFF

d_call: .
clone_size: .
j_call: TRBJ2-2
v_call: TRBV28
cdr3_nt: TGTGCCATCCTAAATGACGGCCGCGCGAACACCGGGGAGCTGTTTTTT
cdr3_aa: CAILNDGRANTGELFF

d_call: .
clone_size: few
j_call: TRBJ2-6
v_call: TRBV15
cdr3_nt: TGTGCCACCAGCAGGGGGTCATACTCTGGGGCCAACGTCCTGACTTTC
cdr3_aa: CATSRGSYSGANVLTF

d_call: TRBD2
clone_size: .
j_call: TRBJ2-4
v_call: TRBV28
cdr3_nt: TGTGCCAGCAATTCTCTCGGGAGGGCCATTCCCAACATTCAGTACTTC
cdr3_aa: CASNSLGRAIPNIQYF

d_call: .
clone_size: many
j_call: TRBJ1-1
v_call: TRBV9
cdr3_nt: TGTGCCAGCAGCGTAGACCGGGGGGACACTGAAGCTTTCTTT
cdr3_aa: CASSVDRGDTEAFF

d_call: .
clone_size: few
j_call: TRBJ2-5
v_call: TRBV28
cdr3_nt: TGTGCCAGCAGTTTTTTATCCAATCCACGGGGGGAGACCCAGTACTTC
cdr3_aa: CASSFLSNPRGETQYF

d_call: TRBD2
clone_size: .
j_call: TRBJ2-3
v_call: TRBV7-3
cdr3_nt: TGTGCCAGCAGCCCAAGGGGACTAGCGGGGCGCACAGATACGCAGTATTTT
cdr3_aa: CASSPRGLAGRTDTQYF

d_call: .
clone_size: .
j_call: TRBJ1-1
v_call: TRBV5-4
cdr3_nt: TGTGCCAGCAGCTGGGGGAACACTGAAGCTTTCTTT
cdr3_aa: CASSWGNTEAFF

d_call: TRBD2
clone_size: .
j_call: TRBJ2-7
v_call: TRBV28
cdr3_nt: TGTGCCGGTTCTAGCGGGCTGCCCTACGAGCAGTACTTC
cdr3_aa: CAGSSGLPYEQYF

d_call: .
clone_size: few
j_call: TRBJ1-5
v_call: TRBV6-5
cdr3_nt: TGTGCCAGCAGTCAGGGACGGAATCAGCCCCAGCGTTTT
cdr3_aa: CASSQGRNQPQRF

d_call: .
clone_size: few
j_call: TRBJ1-5
v_call: TRBV6-1
cdr3_nt: TGTGCCAGCAGTCCCTTGGCGGCTGTAAGCAATCAGCCCCAGCATTTT
cdr3_aa: CASSPLAAVSNQPQHF

d_call: .
clone_size: many
j_call: TRBJ2-1
v_call: TRBV28
cdr3_nt: TGTGCCAGCAGTTTTAGGGGGGCTGCCTACAATGAGCAGTTCTTC
cdr3_aa: CASSFRGAAYNEQFF

d_call: TRBD1
clone_size: many
j_call: TRBJ2-3
v_call: TRBV6-1
cdr3_nt: TGTGCCAGCAGCAGACAGGGGAGCACAGATACGCAGTATTTT
cdr3_aa: CASSRQGSTDTQYF

d_call: .
clone_size: .
j_call: TRBJ2-1
v_call: TRBV12-3/TRBV12-4
cdr3_nt: TGTGCCAGCAGTTTTCAGGTCTTGGTATACAATGAGCAGTTCTTC
cdr3_aa: CASSFQVLVYNEQFF

d_call: TRBD2
clone_size: few
j_call: TRBJ2-3
v_call: TRBV15
cdr3_nt: TGTGCCACCAGCAGAGACCCCCAGGGAGGGGCAGATACGCAGTATTTT
cdr3_aa: CATSRDPQGGADTQYF

d_call: .
clone_size: .
j_call: TRBJ2-1
v_call: TRBV25-1
cdr3_nt: TGTGCCAGCAGTGGGGTCCAGGAAGTTCCTACCCTCTACAATGAGCAGTTCTTC
cdr3_aa: CASSGVQEVPTLYNEQFF

d_call: .
clone_size: many
j_call: TRBJ2-1
v_call: TRBV10-3
cdr3_nt: TGTGCCATCAGTGAGGGGACCAATGAGCAGTTCTTC
cdr3_aa: CAISEGTNEQFF

d_call: TRBD1
clone_size: .
j_call: TRBJ1-2
v_call: TRBV6-1
cdr3_nt: TGTGCCATCAGTGACGCCCGGGACAGGGGCGATGGCTACACCTTC
cdr3_aa: CAISDARDRGDGYTF

d_call: .
clone_size: .
j_call: TRBJ2-7
v_call: TRBV4-1
cdr3_nt: TGCGCCAGCAGCCAAGAACCGAAAAAGCTGTACGAGCAGTACTTC
cdr3_aa: CASSQEPKKLYEQYF

d_call: TRBD1
clone_size: many
j_call: TRBJ2-1
v_call: TRBV25-1
cdr3_nt: TGTGCCAGCACCCGGGCAGGGGGCTACAATGAGCAGTTCTTC
cdr3_aa: CASTRAGGYNEQFF

d_call: TRBD2
clone_size: many
j_call: TRBJ2-1
v_call: TRBV20-1
cdr3_nt: TGCAGTGCTCCACGGGGGGTCTACAATGAGCAGTTCTTC
cdr3_aa: CSAPRGVYNEQFF

d_call: TRBD1
clone_size: many
j_call: TRBJ1-2
v_call: TRBV4-2
cdr3_nt: TGTGCCAGCAGCCCTCGGGACAGGGGGTTTAACTATGGCTACACCTTC
cdr3_aa: CASSPRDRGFNYGYTF

d_call: TRBD1
clone_size: .
j_call: TRBJ2-5
v_call: TRBV20-1
cdr3_nt: TGCAGTGCTAGTGCTCGGACAGGGAAAGAGACCCAGTACTTC
cdr3_aa: CSASARTGKETQYF

d_call: .
clone_size: .
j_call: TRBJ2-7
v_call: TRBV6-1
cdr3_nt: TGTGCCAGCAGTCCAGGACAGCCTTGCGACCAGTACTTC
cdr3_aa: CASSPGQPCDQYF

d_call: .
clone_size: many
j_call: TRBJ2-7
v_call: TRBV27
cdr3_nt: TGTGCCAGCAGTTTATTGGGTTTGGCGGGGTTATCGGAGCAGTACTTC
cdr3_aa: CASSLLGLAGLSEQYF

d_call: TRBD2
clone_size: many
j_call: TRBJ2-1
v_call: TRBV6-1
cdr3_nt: TGTGCCAGCAATCGAGGACTAGCGGGAGGCAATGAGCAGTTCTTC
cdr3_aa: CASNRGLAGGNEQFF

d_call: TRBD2
clone_size: .
j_call: TRBJ2-3
v_call: TRBV6-1
cdr3_nt: TGTGCCAGCAGTAGGGGACTAGCGGCTACCACAGATACGCAGTATTTT
cdr3_aa: CASSRGLAATTDTQYF

d_call: TRBD2
clone_size: few
j_call: TRBJ2-3
v_call: TRBV11-2
cdr3_nt: TGTGCCAGCAGCAAAGGGACTAGCGCAGATACGCAGTATTTT
cdr3_aa: CASSKGTSADTQYF

d_call: .
clone_size: .
j_call: TRBJ2-3
v_call: TRBV7-3
cdr3_nt: TGTGCCAGCAGCTTAAATAAATGGGGCTACACAGATACGCAGTATTTT
cdr3_aa: CASSLNKWGYTDTQYF